The 18 T cell receptor beta chains in this list originate from one sample, sequenced in a study of T cell clones after liver transplantation. The method was immunoSEQ multiplex PCR; TCRdb's version includes in-frame clones alone and lacks a portion of them. The table has about 120,000 clones, 90% seen once. This specimen consisted of CD4+ T cells from blood, obtained 12 months after liver transplant. These receptors all come from a human patient who received a liver transplant. Some T cells may be supplied by the graft donor.

The V call is TRBV2, the J call TRBJ2-1, with 10 nucleotides matching TRBD2. V lost 2 bases and J lost 5; bases outside the gene matches: 3. This CDR3 contains 15 residues. In germline, CDR1 is SNHLY, CDR2 FYNNEI. The CDR3 here is CASSELAGVNNEQFF. CDR3 DNA: TGTGCCAGCAGTGAACTAGCGGGAGTGAACAATGAGCAGTTCTTC.

The rearrangement uses TRBV11-3 and TRBJ1-1; D uncertain. Germline V gene sequence: CDR1 SGHNT, CDR2 YENEEA. The CDR3 covers 12 residues. Trimming cost V 2 bases and J 5 bases, with 6 bases left between them. The CDR3 loop reads CASSLRVTEAFF. Written as DNA, the CDR3 is TGTGCCAGCAGCTTAAGAGTTACTGAAGCTTTCTTT.

The chain uses TRBV5-1 and TRBJ2-5; TRBD2 agrees at 8 bases. Trimming removed 1 base from V and 5 bases from J; junction bases left unmatched: 7. CDR3 length: 15 amino acids. Per the germline V gene, CDR1 is SGHRS and CDR2 is YFSETQ. The CDR3 here is CASSLWSGGGETQYF. The CDR3 coding sequence is TGCGCCAGCAGCTTGTGGAGCGGGGGCGGTGAGACCCAGTACTTC.

The V and J genes are TRBV30 and TRBJ2-5; D is tentatively TRBD1 or TRBD2 (5 bases each). With 5 bases removed from V and 3 bases from J, the gap between germline ends came to 16 bases. This CDR3 is 14 amino acids long. The germline V gene has CDR1 GTSNPN and CDR2 SVGIG (reference sequence). The CDR3: CAWGALGTKETQYF. CDR3 sequence (DNA): TGTGCCTGGGGCGCTCTGGGGACGAAAGAGACCCAGTACTTC.

This rearrangement joins TRBV7-6 to TRBJ2-7, with D possibly matching TRBD1 (5 bases). Germline CDR1 reads SGHVS; CDR2 reads FNYEAQ. The CDR3 loop spans 14 amino acids. The ends were cut back, 5 bases at V and 3 bases at J, with 14 bases in the middle. The CDR3 nucleotides read TGTGCCAGCAGCCGTAACGGCCAGGGCTACGAGCAGTACTTC. This translates into CASSRNGQGYEQYF. Filled out from reference TRBV7-6 and TRBJ2-7, the complete variable domain reads GAGVSQSPRYKVTKRGQDVALRCDPISGHVSLYWYRQALGQGPEFLTYFNYEAQQDKSGLPNDRFSAERPEGSISTLTIQRTEQRDSAMYRCASSRNGQGYEQYFGPGTRLTVT.

This clone was detected once. This chain links TRBV4-2 with TRBJ2-2; 11 bases fit TRBD2. V was clipped by 1 base and J by 1 base; unmatched bases: 8. CDR1 is LGHNA and CDR2 is YNFKEQ in the germline V gene. The CDR3 sequence is 19 residues long. The CDR3 protein is CASSQGEASGRLNTGELFF. The CDR3 nucleotides read TGTGCCAGCAGCCAAGGGGAGGCTAGCGGGAGGTTGAACACCGGGGAGCTGTTTTTT.

This chain connects TRBV6-1 to TRBJ1-1, with 8 bases fitting TRBD1. Germline CDR1 and CDR2: MNHNS and SASEGT. J lost 5 bases, V lost 6 bases, and 5 bases had no gene match. There are 13 residues in the CDR3. The CDR3 region has the DNA TGTGCCAGCAGGAACACAGGGGGGACTGAAGCTTTCTTT. It translates to CASRNTGGTEAFF.

The genes are TRBV28 and TRBJ1-5; D remains ambiguous. The length of the CDR3 is 16 residues. The V end was cut by 7 bases, the J end by 6 bases, with 22 bases between. Germline CDR1 MDHEN, CDR2 SYDVKM. CDR3 coding DNA: TGTGCCAGCACCCTGTTATCGAGGGTTCTTAGTCAGCCCCAGCATTTT. This codes for CASTLLSRVLSQPQHF.

The V gene is TRBV4-1, the J gene TRBJ2-5; D is unresolved. The CDR3 has 13 amino acids. Germline V gene sequence: CDR1 MGHRA, CDR2 YSYEKL. Trimming took 4 bases from V and 6 from J, leaving 12 bases between them. Here the CDR3 reads CASSPIDPKTQYF. The DNA for the CDR3 is TGCGCCAGCAGCCCCATAGACCCGAAGACCCAGTACTTC.

V gene TRBV2 combines with J gene TRBJ2-1, with D hard to call. Trimming took 1 base from V and 1 from J, leaving 8 bases between them. CDR1 is SNHLY, CDR2 FYNNEI, per germline. This CDR3 region has 15 residues. The CDR3 loop is CASSEGVASYNEQFF. Written as DNA, the CDR3 is TGTGCCAGCAGTGAAGGGGTTGCGTCCTACAATGAGCAGTTCTTC.

The V call is TRBV7-9, the J call TRBJ2-3, with D possibly TRBD1 on 5 matching bases. With 5 bases removed from V and 1 base from J, the gap between germline ends came to 10 bases. The germline CDR1 and CDR2 sequences are SEHNR and FQNEAQ (reference sequence). This CDR3 region has 14 residues. CDR3 sequence: CASSRSTGTDTQYF. CDR3 bases: TGTGCCAGCAGCCGATCGACAGGCACAGATACGCAGTATTTT.

The J gene is TRBJ1-1, the V gene TRBV14; 7 bases line up with TRBD1. The CDR3 runs 12 residues. In germline, CDR1 is SGHDN, CDR2 FVKESK. The junction had 3 bases not matched to a gene; V was cut back by 4 bases and J by 7 bases. The CDR3, as DNA: TGTGCCAGCAGCCGTAACAGGGGTGAAGCTTTCTTT. This encodes CASSRNRGEAFF.

The CDR3: CASSRGSGNTIYF. The CDR3 DNA is TGTGCCAGCAGCCGGGGCTCTGGAAACACCATATATTTT. The rearrangement links TRBV28 to TRBJ1-3; D call uncertain. CDR1 and CDR2 from the germline V gene are MDHEN and SYDVKM. The length of the CDR3 is 13 residues. Trimming took off 6 bases at V and 0 bases at J, with 6 bases between the two ends.

V usage is TRBV5-1 and J usage is TRBJ2-5; the match to TRBD2 covers 10 bases. The CDR3 runs to 15 residues. The germline V gene has CDR1 SGHRS and CDR2 YFSETQ. Losses at the gene ends were 4 bases for V and 4 bases for J; bases not matched to a gene: 7. The CDR3, as DNA: TGCGCCAGCAGCCTTCCGACTAGCGGGTTAGAGACCCAGTACTTC. Amino acids: CASSLPTSGLETQYF.

The rearrangement uses TRBV21-1 and TRBJ2-1; TRBD1 is the table's D call and was not checked against the DNA. TRBV21-1 is labeled a pseudogene. The CDR3 sequence is 15 residues long. CDR3 nucleotide sequence: TGTGCCAGCAGCAAAATCGGACAGATCTACAATGAGCAGTTCTTC. This gives the protein CASSKIGQIYNEQFF.

The CDR3 DNA follows: TGTGCCAGCAGTGACAGGGGGCGCAGGTCCAATGAGCAGTTCTTC. This sequence encodes CASSDRGRRSNEQFF. The V and J genes are TRBV6-1 and TRBJ2-1, with 8 bases identical to TRBD1. CDR1 and CDR2 (germline): MNHNS, SASEGT. This CDR3 spans 15 amino acids. V lost 3 bases and J lost 6; bases outside the gene matches: 7.

The chain couples TRBV11-3 to TRBJ2-3; D perhaps matches TRBD2 (6 bases). Germline-derived CDR1 and CDR2 are SGHNT and YENEEA. Trimming left V 0 bases short and J 2 bases short, with 12 bases between. The CDR3 contains 16 residues. CDR3 sequence reads: CASSLDLAENTDTQYF. In DNA form, the CDR3 reads TGTGCCAGCAGCTTAGATTTAGCGGAAAACACAGATACGCAGTATTTT.

The chain carries TRBV5-6 and TRBJ1-5; TRBD1 might be the D (5 bases). This CDR3 spans 16 amino acids. Germline CDR1 SGHDT, CDR2 YYEEEE. Trimming shortened V by 1 base and J by 2 bases, and 13 bases separated the two germline ends. The CDR3 coding sequence is TGTGCCAGCAGCTTGTTTAGGGACTCTCGCAATCAGCCCCAGCATTTT. As protein: CASSLFRDSRNQPQHF.